The 17 T cell receptor beta chains below come from one sample, sequenced in a study of blood T cell repertoires in COVID-19. Clones were read by immunoSEQ multiplex PCR, and TCRdb kept only the in-frame ones, dropping some. The sample consists of fewer than 400,000 clones, over 75% of them appearing once. The sample consisted of PBMCs or T cells enriched from blood (not recorded which). These receptors came from a man aged 25-40 years who had recovered from COVID-19.

This clone has just a few counts. The rearrangement joins TRBV4-2 to TRBJ1-6; the D gene is possibly TRBD1 (6 bases). Deletions cut 0 bases from V and 5 bases from J, with 11 bases between. This CDR3 contains 16 residues. The V gene's germline CDR1 is LGHNA and CDR2 YNFKEQ. The CDR3 protein is CASSQDLQGNNSPLHF. In DNA form, the CDR3 reads TGTGCCAGCAGCCAAGATCTCCAGGGGAATAATTCACCCCTCCACTTT.

This chain connects TRBV5-6 to TRBJ1-6; D is unclear. The CDR3 covers 14 residues. The V end was cut by 1 base, the J end by 5 bases, with 7 bases between. Germline V gives CDR1 SGHDT, CDR2 YYEEEE. This chain's CDR3 is CASSLPLNNSPLHF. As DNA, the CDR3 is TGTGCCAGCAGCTTGCCCTTAAATAATTCACCCCTCCACTTT.

This clone has at least ten counts. The chain uses TRBV16 and TRBJ2-7; TRBD1 matches 11 bases. CDR3 size: 13 residues. V gave up 4 bases and J gave up 6 bases; unmatched junction bases: 2. CDR1 and CDR2 (germline): KGHSY, FQNENV. The CDR3 bases are TGTGCCAGCAGCCGGGACAGGGGGACCGAGCAGTACTTC. Protein: CASSRDRGTEQYF. Together with reference TRBV16 and TRBJ2-7, the CDR3 gives the full variable domain: GEEVAQTPKHLVRGEGQKAKLYCAPIKGHSYVFWYQQVLKNEFKFLISFQNENVFDETGMPKERFSAKCLPNSPCSLEIQATKLEDSAVYFCASSRDRGTEQYFGPGTRLTVT.

This clone was observed a handful of times. The rearrangement links TRBV6-2 or TRBV6-3 to TRBJ1-5, with 10 bases that match TRBD1. The CDR3 length is 16 residues. In germline, CDR1 is MNHEY, CDR2 SVGEGT. Unmatched junction bases numbered 6, after V lost 5 bases and J lost 2 bases. This chain's CDR3 is CASSKTGGLGNQPQHF. CDR3 DNA sequence: TGTGCCAGCAGTAAGACAGGGGGCCTTGGCAATCAGCCCCAGCATTTT.

The genes are TRBV24-1 and TRBJ2-3; 7 positions match TRBD2. The junction had 8 bases not matched to a gene; V was cut back by 11 bases and J by 1 base. The V gene's germline CDR1 is KGHDR and CDR2 SFDVKD. The CDR3 consists of 14 residues. The CDR3 is CASEPRGGTDTQYF. CDR3 DNA: TGTGCCAGCGAGCCCCGGGGGGGCACAGATACGCAGTATTTT.

V and J are TRBV2 and TRBJ1-6, with 9 bases lining up with TRBD1. The CDR3 sequence is 15 residues long. After removal of 6 bases from V and 7 bases from J, the junction contained 7 bases not matched to a gene. The V gene's germline CDR1 is SNHLY and CDR2 FYNNEI. The CDR3 reads CASRGFGTGNSPLHF. The CDR3 coding sequence is TGTGCCAGCAGGGGATTCGGGACAGGGAATTCACCCCTCCACTTT.

The chain employs TRBV29-1 and TRBJ2-3; tentative D call: TRBD2 (5 bases). V was shortened by 7 bases and J by 1 base, with 12 bases between the two germline ends. The germline gives CDR1 SQVTM, CDR2 ANQGSEA. This CDR3 has 13 residues. The CDR3 reads CSGGGHGTDTQYF. DNA for the CDR3: TGCAGCGGAGGAGGTCACGGCACAGATACGCAGTATTTT.

Written as DNA, the CDR3 is TGTGCCAGCAGCCAGCCGATGGGACAGGGCTATGGCTACACCTTC. Protein product: CASSQPMGQGYGYTF. The V call is TRBV7-9, the J call TRBJ1-2; 9 nucleotides line up with TRBD1. The CDR3 spans 15 residues. From germline, CDR1 is SEHNR and CDR2 FQNEAQ (reference sequence). Unmatched junction bases numbered 8, after V lost 5 bases and J lost 4 bases.

This chain connects TRBV6-2 or TRBV6-3 to TRBJ1-5; D gene ambiguous. The germline V gene has CDR1 MNHEY and CDR2 SVGEGT. The CDR3 has 12 amino acids. Trimming left V 2 bases short and J 6 bases short, with 5 bases between. The chain's CDR3 is CASSYRRQPQHF. The CDR3 DNA reads TGTGCCAGCAGTTACCGTCGTCAGCCCCAGCATTTT.

The V call is TRBV19, the J call TRBJ2-2, with 12 bases lining up with TRBD1. Looked up from germline, CDR1 is LNHDA and CDR2 is SQIVND (reference sequence). After removal of 3 bases from V and 6 bases from J, the junction contained 5 bases not matched to a gene. CDR3 size: 16 residues. For the CDR3, the DNA is TGTGCCAGTAGTATTTTAAGGGACAGGGGGCCCGGGGAGCTGTTTTTT. Its protein product is CASSILRDRGPGELFF.

The rearrangement uses TRBV18 and TRBJ1-2, with D uncertain. V lost 5 bases, J lost 8 bases, and 15 bases lay in between. The CDR3 totals 13 residues. The germline V gene has CDR1 KGHSH and CDR2 LQKENI. The CDR3 nucleotides are TGTGCCAGCTCAGCCCCGAACGCGGGGGGCTACACCTTC. The encoded protein is CASSAPNAGGYTF.

V gene TRBV6-5 combines with J gene TRBJ1-4; 7 bases line up with TRBD1. The CDR3 loop spans 15 amino acids. V lost 0 bases, J lost 7 bases, and 5 bases stayed unmatched. Germline CDR1 and CDR2: MNHEY and SVGAGI. The CDR3 bases are TGTGCCAGCAGTTACTCTCCAGGGGGAGGTGAAAAACTGTTTTTT. Its translation: CASSYSPGGGEKLFF.

The genes are TRBV5-8 and TRBJ1-2; 7 bases line up with TRBD1. Germline trimming cut 3 bases from V and 1 base from J; bases unmatched to any gene: 6. The CDR3 covers 15 residues. In germline, CDR1 is SGHTS, CDR2 YDEGEE. The CDR3 is CASSSGQPLNYGYTF. CDR3 DNA: TGTGCCAGCAGCTCGGGACAGCCACTTAACTATGGCTACACCTTC. Supplemented by reference TRBV5-8 and TRBJ1-2, the full variable domain reads EAGVTQSPTHLIKTRGQQATLRCSPISGHTSVYWYQQALGLGLQFLLWYDEGEERNRGNFPPRFSGRQFPNYSSELNVNALELEDSALYLCASSSGQPLNYGYTFGSGTRLTVV.

This clone has only one observation. This sequence joins TRBV2 and TRBJ1-4; possibly TRBD1 for D (5 bases). This CDR3 region has 15 residues. Trimming removed 0 bases at V and 6 bases at J, with 11 bases between. In germline, CDR1 is SNHLY, CDR2 FYNNEI. CDR3 protein: CASSEALGVDEKLFF. CDR3 nucleotides: TGTGCCAGCAGTGAAGCGCTAGGGGTGGATGAAAAACTGTTTTTT.

This chain connects TRBV18 to TRBJ2-7; 7 nucleotides match TRBD1. Germline V gives CDR1 KGHSH, CDR2 LQKENI. This CDR3 has 14 amino acids. The V segment lost 3 bases and the J segment 6 bases; nucleotides outside the gene matches: 8. The CDR3 loop reads CASSPEQGFREQYF. CDR3 nucleotides: TGTGCCAGCTCACCGGAACAGGGGTTCCGCGAGCAGTACTTC.

CDR3 DNA: TGTGCCTTCCAGACAGGCCATGGGCGGGGGACCTACGAGCAGTACTTC. Translated, it gives CAFQTGHGRGTYEQYF. This rearrangement joins TRBV30 to TRBJ2-7; possibly TRBD2 for D (7 bases). The CDR3 runs 16 residues. CDR1 and CDR2 (germline): GTSNPN, SVGIG (reference sequence). Trimming pared 7 bases from V and 2 bases from J, leaving 24 bases between.

CDR3: CASSHGQYVKETQYF. In DNA form, the CDR3 reads TGCGCCAGCAGCCATGGACAGTACGTTAAAGAGACCCAGTACTTC. The chain combines TRBV5-1 with TRBJ2-5; tentative D call: TRBD1 (6 bases). The CDR3 is 15 residues long. Germline CDR1 reads SGHRS; CDR2 reads YFSETQ. V lost 4 bases and J lost 3, with 16 bases in between.